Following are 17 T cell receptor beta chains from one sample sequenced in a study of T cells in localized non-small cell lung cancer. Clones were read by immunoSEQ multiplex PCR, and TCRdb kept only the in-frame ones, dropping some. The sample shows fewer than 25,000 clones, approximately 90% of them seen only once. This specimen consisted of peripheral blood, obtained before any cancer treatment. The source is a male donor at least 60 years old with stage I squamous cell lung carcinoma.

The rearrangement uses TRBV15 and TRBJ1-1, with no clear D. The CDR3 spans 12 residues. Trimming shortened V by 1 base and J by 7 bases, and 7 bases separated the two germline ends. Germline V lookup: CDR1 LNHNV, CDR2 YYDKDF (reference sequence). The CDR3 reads CATSRVSYEAFF. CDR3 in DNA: TGTGCCACCAGCAGAGTGTCGTATGAAGCTTTCTTT.

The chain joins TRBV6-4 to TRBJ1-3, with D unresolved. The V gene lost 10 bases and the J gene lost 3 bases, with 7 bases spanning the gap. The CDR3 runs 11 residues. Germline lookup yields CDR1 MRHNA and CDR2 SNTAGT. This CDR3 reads CATPGGNTIYF. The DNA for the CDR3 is TGTGCCACCCCGGGTGGAAACACCATATATTTT.

The CDR3 nucleotides are TGTGCCAGCAGCCAATTCTTAACAGGGCTGGGAAACACCATATATTTT. This gives the protein CASSQFLTGLGNTIYF. The chain employs TRBV14 and TRBJ1-3; TRBD1 is a possible D gene (6 bases). CDR1 and CDR2 from the germline V gene are SGHDN and FVKESK. The CDR3 contains 16 residues. The ends were cut back, 2 bases at V and 4 bases at J, with 15 bases in the middle. Full variable domain (remainder filled in from reference TRBV14 and TRBJ1-3): EAGVTQFPSHSVIEKGQTVTLRCDPISGHDNLYWYRRVMGKEIKFLLHFVKESKQDESGMPNNRFLAERTGGTYSTLKVQPAELEDSGVYFCASSQFLTGLGNTIYFGEGSWLTVV.

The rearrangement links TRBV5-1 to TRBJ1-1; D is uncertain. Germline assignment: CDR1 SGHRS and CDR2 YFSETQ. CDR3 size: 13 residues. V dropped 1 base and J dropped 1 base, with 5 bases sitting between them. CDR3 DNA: TGCGCCAGCAGCTTGTGGACGAACACTGAAGCTTTCTTT. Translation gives CASSLWTNTEAFF.

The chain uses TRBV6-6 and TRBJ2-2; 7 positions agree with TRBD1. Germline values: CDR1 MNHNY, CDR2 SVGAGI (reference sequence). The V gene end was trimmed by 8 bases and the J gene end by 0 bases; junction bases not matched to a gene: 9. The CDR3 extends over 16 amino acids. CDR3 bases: TGTGCCAGCGGCCCACAGGGGCACGCGAACACCGGGGAGCTGTTTTTT. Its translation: CASGPQGHANTGELFF.

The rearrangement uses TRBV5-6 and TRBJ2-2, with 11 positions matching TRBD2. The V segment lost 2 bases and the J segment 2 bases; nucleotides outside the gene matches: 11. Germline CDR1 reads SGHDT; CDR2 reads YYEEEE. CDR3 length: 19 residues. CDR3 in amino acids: CASSLLKLAGGRNTGELFF. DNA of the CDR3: TGTGCCAGCAGCTTATTAAAATTAGCGGGGGGGCGAAACACCGGGGAGCTGTTTTTT.

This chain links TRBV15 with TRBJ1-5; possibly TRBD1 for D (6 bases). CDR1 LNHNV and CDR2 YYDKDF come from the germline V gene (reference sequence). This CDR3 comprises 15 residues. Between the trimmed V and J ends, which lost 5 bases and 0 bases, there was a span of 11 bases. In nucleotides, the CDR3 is TGTGCCACCAGCCCCGGGGACACTAGCAATCAGCCCCAGCATTTT. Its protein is CATSPGDTSNQPQHF.

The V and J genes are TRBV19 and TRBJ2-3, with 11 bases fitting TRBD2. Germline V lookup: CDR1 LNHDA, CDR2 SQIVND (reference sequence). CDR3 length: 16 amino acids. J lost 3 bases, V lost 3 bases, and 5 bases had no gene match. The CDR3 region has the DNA TGTGCCAGTAGTATTATGACTAGCGGGGCTACAGATACGCAGTATTTT. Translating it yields CASSIMTSGATDTQYF.

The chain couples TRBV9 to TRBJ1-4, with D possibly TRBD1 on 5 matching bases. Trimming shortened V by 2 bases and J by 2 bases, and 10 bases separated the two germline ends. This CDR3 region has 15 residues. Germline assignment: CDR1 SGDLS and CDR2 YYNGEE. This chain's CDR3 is CASSVLGHTNEKLFF. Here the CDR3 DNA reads TGTGCCAGCAGCGTTCTAGGACACACTAATGAAAAACTGTTTTTT.

CDR3 sequence reads: CASSPWTGGISYEQYF. The DNA of the CDR3 is TGTGCCAGTAGTCCCTGGACAGGGGGTATCTCCTACGAGCAGTACTTC. The chain recombines TRBV19 with TRBJ2-7, with 10 positions matching TRBD1. In germline, CDR1 is LNHDA, CDR2 SQIVND (reference sequence). The CDR3 runs to 16 residues. Unmatched junction bases numbered 7, after V lost 5 bases and J lost 0 bases.

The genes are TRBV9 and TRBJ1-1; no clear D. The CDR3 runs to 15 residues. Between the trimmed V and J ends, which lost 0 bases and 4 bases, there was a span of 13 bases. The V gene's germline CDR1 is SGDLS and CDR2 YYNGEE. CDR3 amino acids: CASSVALGSGTEAFF. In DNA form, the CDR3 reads TGTGCCAGCAGCGTAGCATTGGGTTCGGGCACTGAAGCTTTCTTT. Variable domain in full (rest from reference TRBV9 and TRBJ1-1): DSGVTQTPKHLITATGQRVTLRCSPRSGDLSVYWYQQSLDQGLQFLIQYYNGEERAKGNILERFSAQQFPDLHSELNLSSLELGDSALYFCASSVALGSGTEAFFGQGTRLTVV.

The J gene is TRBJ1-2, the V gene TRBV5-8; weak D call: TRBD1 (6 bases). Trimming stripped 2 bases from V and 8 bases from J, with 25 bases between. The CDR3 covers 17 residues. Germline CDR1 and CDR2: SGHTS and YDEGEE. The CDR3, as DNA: TGTGCCAGCAGCTTTTCTGGGGGCGCAGGGTTAGTTATGGGCTACACCTTC. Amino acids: CASSFSGGAGLVMGYTF.

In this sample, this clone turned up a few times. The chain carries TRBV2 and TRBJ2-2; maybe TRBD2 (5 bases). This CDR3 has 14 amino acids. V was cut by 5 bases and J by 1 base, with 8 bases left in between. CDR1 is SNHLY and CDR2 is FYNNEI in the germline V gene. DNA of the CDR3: TGTGCCAGCAGTCTCGGACTGAACACCGGGGAGCTGTTTTTT. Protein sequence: CASSLGLNTGELFF.

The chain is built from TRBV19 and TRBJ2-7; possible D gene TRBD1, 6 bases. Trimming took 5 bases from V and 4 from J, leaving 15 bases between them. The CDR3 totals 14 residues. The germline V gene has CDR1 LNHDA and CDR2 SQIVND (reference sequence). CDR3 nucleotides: TGTGCCAGTAGTTTAACAACAGGGAGATACGAGCAGTACTTC. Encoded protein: CASSLTTGRYEQYF.

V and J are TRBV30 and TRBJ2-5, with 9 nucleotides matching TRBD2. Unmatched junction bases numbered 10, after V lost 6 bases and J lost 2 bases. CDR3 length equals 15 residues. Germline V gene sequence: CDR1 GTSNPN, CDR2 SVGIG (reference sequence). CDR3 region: CACASGGMGQETQYF. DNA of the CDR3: TGTGCCTGCGCCAGCGGGGGGATGGGGCAAGAGACCCAGTACTTC.

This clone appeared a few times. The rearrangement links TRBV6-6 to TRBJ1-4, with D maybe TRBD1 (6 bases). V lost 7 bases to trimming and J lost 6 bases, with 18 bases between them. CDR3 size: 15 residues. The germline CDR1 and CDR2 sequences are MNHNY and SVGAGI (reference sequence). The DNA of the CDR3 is TGTGCCAGCATCAAGGGGGAGGGAGAGGATGAAAAACTGTTTTTT. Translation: CASIKGEGEDEKLFF.

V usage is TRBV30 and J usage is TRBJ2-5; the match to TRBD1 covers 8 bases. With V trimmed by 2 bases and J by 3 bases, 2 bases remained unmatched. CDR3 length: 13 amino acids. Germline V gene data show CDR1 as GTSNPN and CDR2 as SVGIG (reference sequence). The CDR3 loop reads CAWSQDREETQYF. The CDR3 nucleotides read TGTGCCTGGAGTCAGGACAGGGAAGAGACCCAGTACTTC.